Given below is one TCR beta chain in context. The data originate from a study of blood T cell repertoires in COVID-19. Some clones are missing from TCRdb's copy, which holds only in-frame ones; the method was immunoSEQ multiplex PCR. The sample lists approximately 250,000 clones, 86% occurring once. This CDR3 is 15 amino acids long. The germline V gene has CDR1 LNHNV and CDR2 YYDKDF (reference sequence). Trimming at V came to 4 bases and at J to 5 bases, leaving 8 bases not matched to a gene. Seattle patients were enrolled while actively infected and followed longitudinally. The sample was peripheral blood. The chain is built from TRBV15 and TRBJ2-1, with TRBD1 matching over 7 bases. This clonotype was obtained from a woman between 65 and 79 years old with COVID-19, enrolled during active disease. As DNA, the CDR3 is TGTGCCACCAGCATCCTACAGGGGAAACACAATGAGCAGTTCTTC. Translating it yields CATSILQGKHNEQFF.